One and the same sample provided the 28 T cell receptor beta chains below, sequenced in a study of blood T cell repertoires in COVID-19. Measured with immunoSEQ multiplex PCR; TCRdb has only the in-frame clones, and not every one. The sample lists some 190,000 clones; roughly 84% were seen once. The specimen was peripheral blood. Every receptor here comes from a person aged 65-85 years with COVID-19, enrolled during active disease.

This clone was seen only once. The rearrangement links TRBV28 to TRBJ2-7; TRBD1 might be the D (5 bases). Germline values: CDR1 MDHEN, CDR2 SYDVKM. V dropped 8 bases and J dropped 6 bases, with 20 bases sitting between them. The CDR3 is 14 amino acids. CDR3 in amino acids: CASSPAGPIGEQYF. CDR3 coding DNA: TGTGCCAGCTCCCCGGCAGGGCCCATTGGCGAGCAGTACTTC. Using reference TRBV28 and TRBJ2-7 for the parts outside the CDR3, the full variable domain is DVKVTQSSRYLVKRTGEKVFLECVQDMDHENMFWYRQDPGLGLRLIYFSYDVKMKEKGDIPEGYSVSREKKERFSLILESASTNQTSMYLCASSPAGPIGEQYFGPGTRLTVT.

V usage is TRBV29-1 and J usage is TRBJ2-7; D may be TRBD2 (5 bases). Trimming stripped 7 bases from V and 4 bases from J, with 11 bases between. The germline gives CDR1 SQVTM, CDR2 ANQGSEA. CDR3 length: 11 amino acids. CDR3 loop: CSASDSYEQYF. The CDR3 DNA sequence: TGCAGCGCTTCGGACTCTTACGAGCAGTACTTC.

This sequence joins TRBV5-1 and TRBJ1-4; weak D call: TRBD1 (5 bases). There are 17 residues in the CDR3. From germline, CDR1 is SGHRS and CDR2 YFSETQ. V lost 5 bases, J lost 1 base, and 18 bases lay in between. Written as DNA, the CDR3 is TGCGCCAGCAGTTCTTGGGGCCAACAGAGAACTAATGAAAAACTGTTTTTT. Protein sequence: CASSSWGQQRTNEKLFF.

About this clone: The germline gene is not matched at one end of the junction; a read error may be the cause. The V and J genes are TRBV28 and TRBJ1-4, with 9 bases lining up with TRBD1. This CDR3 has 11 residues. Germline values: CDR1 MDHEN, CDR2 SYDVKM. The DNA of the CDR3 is TGTGCCAGCACTGGGAAAGGGACAGGGACTTTT. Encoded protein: CASTGKGTGTF.

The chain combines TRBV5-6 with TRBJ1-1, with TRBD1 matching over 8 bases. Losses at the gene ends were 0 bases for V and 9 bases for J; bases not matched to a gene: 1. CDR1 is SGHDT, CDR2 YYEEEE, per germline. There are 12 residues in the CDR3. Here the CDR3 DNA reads TGTGCCAGCAGCTTGGTCAGGGGGCAAGCTTTCTTT. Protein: CASSLVRGQAFF.

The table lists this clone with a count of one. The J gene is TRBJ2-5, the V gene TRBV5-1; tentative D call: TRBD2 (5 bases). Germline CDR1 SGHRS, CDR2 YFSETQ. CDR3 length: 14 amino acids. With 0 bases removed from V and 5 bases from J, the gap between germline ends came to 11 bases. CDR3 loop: CASSLAPPGETQYF. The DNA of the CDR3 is TGCGCCAGCAGCTTGGCCCCACCGGGGGAGACCCAGTACTTC.

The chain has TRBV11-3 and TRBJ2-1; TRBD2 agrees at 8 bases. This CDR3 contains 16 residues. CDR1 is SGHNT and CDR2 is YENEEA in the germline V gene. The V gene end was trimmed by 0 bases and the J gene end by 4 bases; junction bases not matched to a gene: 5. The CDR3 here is CASSLDPSGGYNEQFF. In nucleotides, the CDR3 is TGTGCCAGCAGCTTAGATCCGTCGGGGGGGTACAATGAGCAGTTCTTC. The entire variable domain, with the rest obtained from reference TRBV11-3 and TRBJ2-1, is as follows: EAGVVQSPRYKIIEKKQPVAFWCNPISGHNTLYWYLQNLGQGPELLIRYENEEAVDDSQLPKDRFSAERLKGVDSTLKIQPAELGDSAVYLCASSLDPSGGYNEQFFGPGTRLTVL.

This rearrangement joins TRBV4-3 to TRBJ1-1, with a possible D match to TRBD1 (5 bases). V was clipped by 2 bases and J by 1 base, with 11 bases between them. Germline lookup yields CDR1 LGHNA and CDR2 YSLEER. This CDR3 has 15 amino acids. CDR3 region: CASSQHGGKNTEAFF. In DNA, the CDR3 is TGCGCCAGCAGCCAACACGGGGGAAAGAACACTGAAGCTTTCTTT.

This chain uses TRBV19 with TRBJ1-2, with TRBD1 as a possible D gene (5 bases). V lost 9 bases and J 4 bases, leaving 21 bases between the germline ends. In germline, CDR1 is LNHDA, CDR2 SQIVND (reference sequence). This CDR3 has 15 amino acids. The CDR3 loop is CASRPPGQRSYGYTF. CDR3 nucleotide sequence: TGTGCCAGCAGGCCCCCAGGACAACGGTCCTATGGCTACACCTTC.

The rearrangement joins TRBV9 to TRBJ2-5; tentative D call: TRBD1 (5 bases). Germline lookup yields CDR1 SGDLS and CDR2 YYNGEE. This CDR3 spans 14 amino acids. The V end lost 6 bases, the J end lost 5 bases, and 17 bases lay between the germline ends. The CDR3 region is CASTRHGQGETQYF. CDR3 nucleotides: TGTGCCAGCACCAGACACGGGCAGGGCGAGACCCAGTACTTC.

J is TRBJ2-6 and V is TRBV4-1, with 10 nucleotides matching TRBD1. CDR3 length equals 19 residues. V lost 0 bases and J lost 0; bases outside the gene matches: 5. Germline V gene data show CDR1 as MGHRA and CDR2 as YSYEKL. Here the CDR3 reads CASSQDRGQGTSGANVLTF. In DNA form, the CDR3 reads TGCGCCAGCAGCCAAGATCGGGGACAGGGGACCTCTGGGGCCAACGTCCTGACTTTC.

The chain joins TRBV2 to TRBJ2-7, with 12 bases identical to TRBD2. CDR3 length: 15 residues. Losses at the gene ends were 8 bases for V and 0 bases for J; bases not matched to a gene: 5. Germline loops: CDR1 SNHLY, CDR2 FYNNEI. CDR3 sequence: CASRGLAGSSYEQYF. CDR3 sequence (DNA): TGTGCCAGCCGGGGACTAGCGGGCAGCTCCTACGAGCAGTACTTC.

The CDR3, as DNA: TGCGCCAGCAGCTCGGGGGTATTGGATACGCAGTATTTT. This encodes CASSSGVLDTQYF. This chain connects TRBV5-1 to TRBJ2-3, with D perhaps matching TRBD2 (6 bases). Trimming pared 3 bases from V and 6 bases from J, leaving 11 bases between. CDR1 SGHRS and CDR2 YFSETQ come from the germline V gene. The CDR3 has 13 amino acids.

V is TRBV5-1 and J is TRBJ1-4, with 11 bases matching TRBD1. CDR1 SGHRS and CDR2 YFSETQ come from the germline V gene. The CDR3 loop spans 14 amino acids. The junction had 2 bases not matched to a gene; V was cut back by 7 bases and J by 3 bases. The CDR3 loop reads CASSGQGANEKLFF. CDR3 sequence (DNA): TGCGCCAGCTCGGGACAGGGGGCTAATGAAAAACTGTTTTTT.

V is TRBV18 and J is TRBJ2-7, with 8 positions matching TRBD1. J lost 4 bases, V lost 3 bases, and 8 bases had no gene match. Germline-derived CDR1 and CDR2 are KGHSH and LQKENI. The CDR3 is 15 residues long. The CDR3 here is CASSPGWTGSYEQYF. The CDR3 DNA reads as TGTGCCAGCTCACCGGGTTGGACAGGGTCTTACGAGCAGTACTTC.

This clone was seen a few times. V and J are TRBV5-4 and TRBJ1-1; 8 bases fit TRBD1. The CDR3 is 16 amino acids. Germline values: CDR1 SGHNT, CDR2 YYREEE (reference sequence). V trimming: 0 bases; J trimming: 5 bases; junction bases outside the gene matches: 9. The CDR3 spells CASSLADRDLYTEAFF. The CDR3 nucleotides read TGTGCCAGCAGCTTGGCGGACAGGGATCTTTATACTGAAGCTTTCTTT.

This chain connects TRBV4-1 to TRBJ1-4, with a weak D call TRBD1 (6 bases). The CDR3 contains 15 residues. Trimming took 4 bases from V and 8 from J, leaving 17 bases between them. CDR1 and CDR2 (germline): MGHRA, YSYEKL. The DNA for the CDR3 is TGCGCCAGCAGCCCCCAGGGAACAGGGATCGAAAAACTGTTTTTT. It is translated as CASSPQGTGIEKLFF.

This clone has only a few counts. The CDR3 region is CASNKRRGYQETQYF. CDR3 bases: TGTGCCAGCAACAAGCGTCGGGGGTACCAAGAGACCCAGTACTTC. The chain uses TRBV12-1 and TRBJ2-5; whether TRBD2, the table's D call, matches the DNA was not checked. TRBV12-1 corresponds to a pseudogene. The CDR3 runs 15 residues.

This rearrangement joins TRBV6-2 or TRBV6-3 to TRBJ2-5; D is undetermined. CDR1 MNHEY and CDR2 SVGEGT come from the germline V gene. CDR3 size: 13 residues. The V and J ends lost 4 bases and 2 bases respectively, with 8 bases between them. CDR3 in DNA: TGTGCCAGCAGTTTATTCCCGCAAGAGACCCAGTACTTC. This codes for CASSLFPQETQYF.

The CDR3 DNA reads as TGTGCCAGCAGCTTATCCCCGGCTAGCGGGAAAGTCAAGCAGTTCTTC. Protein sequence: CASSLSPASGKVKQFF. This rearrangement joins TRBV7-3 to TRBJ2-1; 9 bases line up with TRBD2. Germline-derived CDR1 and CDR2 are SGHTA and FQGTGA. J gave up 11 bases and V 2 bases, and 13 bases lay outside the gene matches. CDR3 length: 16 amino acids.

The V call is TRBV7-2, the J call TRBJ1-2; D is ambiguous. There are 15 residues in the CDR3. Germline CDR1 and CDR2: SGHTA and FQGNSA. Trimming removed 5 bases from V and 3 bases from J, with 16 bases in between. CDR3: CASSQKAQTDYGYTF. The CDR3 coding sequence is TGTGCCAGCAGCCAGAAGGCACAGACGGACTATGGCTACACCTTC.

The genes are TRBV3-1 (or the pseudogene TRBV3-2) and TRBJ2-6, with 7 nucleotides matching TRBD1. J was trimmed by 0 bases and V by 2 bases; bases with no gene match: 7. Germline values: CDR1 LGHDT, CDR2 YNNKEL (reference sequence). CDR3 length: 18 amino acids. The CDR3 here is CASSQHPGQSSGANVLTF. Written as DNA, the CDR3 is TGTGCCAGCAGCCAACATCCGGGACAGAGCTCTGGGGCCAACGTCCTGACTTTC.

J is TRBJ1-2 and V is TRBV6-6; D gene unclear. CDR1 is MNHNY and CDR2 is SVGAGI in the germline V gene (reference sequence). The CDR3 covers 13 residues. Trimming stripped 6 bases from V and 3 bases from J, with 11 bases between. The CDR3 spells CASSRDTDYGYTF. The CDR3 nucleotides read TGTGCCAGCAGCCGAGACACGGACTATGGCTACACCTTC.

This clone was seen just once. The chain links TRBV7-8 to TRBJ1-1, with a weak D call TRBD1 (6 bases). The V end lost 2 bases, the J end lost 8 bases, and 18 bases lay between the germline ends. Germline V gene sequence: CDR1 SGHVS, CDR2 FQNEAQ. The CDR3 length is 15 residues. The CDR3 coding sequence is TGTGCCAGCAGCTTAATAAGGGGCCCGACAGGAGAAGCTTTCTTT. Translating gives CASSLIRGPTGEAFF.

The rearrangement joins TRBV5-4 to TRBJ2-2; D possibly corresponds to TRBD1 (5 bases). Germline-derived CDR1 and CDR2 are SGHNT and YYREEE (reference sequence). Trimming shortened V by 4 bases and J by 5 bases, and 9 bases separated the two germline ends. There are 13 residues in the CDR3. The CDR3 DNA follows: TGTGCCAGCAGCGGAGACAGAACCGGGGAGCTGTTTTTT. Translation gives CASSGDRTGELFF.

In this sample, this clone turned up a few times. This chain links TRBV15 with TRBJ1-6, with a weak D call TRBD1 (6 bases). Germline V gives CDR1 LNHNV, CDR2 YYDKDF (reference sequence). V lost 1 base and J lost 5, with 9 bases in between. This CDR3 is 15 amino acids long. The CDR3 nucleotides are TGTGCCACCAGCAGAGTTCAGGGGAATAATTCACCCCTCCACTTT. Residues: CATSRVQGNNSPLHF.

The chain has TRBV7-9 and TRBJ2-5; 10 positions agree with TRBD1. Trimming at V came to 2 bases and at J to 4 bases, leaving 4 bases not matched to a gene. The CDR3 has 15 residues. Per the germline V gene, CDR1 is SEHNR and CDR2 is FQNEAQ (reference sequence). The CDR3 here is CASSLRQGASETQYF. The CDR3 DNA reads TGTGCCAGCAGCTTAAGACAGGGGGCCTCAGAGACCCAGTACTTC.

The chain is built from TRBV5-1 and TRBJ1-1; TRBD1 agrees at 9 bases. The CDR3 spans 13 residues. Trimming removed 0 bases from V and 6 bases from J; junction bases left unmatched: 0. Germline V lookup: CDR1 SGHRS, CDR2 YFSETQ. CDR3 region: CASSLGDRAEAFF. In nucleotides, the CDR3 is TGCGCCAGCAGCTTGGGGGACAGGGCTGAAGCTTTCTTT.